This T cell receptor beta chain was recorded in a study of blood T cell repertoires in COVID-19. In germline, CDR1 is LGHNA, CDR2 YNFKEQ. This CDR3 has 15 residues. Trimming shortened V by 1 base and J by 2 bases, and 9 bases separated the two germline ends. The repertoire was sequenced with immunoSEQ multiplex PCR; TCRdb's copy has only in-frame clones and lacks some. The repertoire holds roughly 220,000 clones, with roughly 85% as singletons. J is TRBJ1-5 and V is TRBV4-2, with D unresolved. The sequenced sample was peripheral blood. This TCR derives from a man younger than 45 who had recovered from COVID-19. For the CDR3, the DNA is TGTGCCAGCAGCCAAGGACGGGAAGGCAATCAGCCCCAGCATTTT. This sequence encodes CASSQGREGNQPQHF.